The 22 T cell receptor beta chains listed next were all sequenced from one sample in a study of T-cell memory formation after mild COVID-19. One entry per CDR3 protein results from TCRdb running MiXCR on the 5' RACE reads. The sample yields 200,000 to 300,000 distinct CDR3 sequences, about a sixth seen once. The specimen sequenced was PBMCs or a T cell subset sorted from them (not recorded which). The receptors derive from a man between 18 and 35 years old who had mild COVID-19 (a few samples of this study predate the infection). Cell type and time point are not known.

This clonotype was observed a handful of times. The rearrangement joins TRBV2 to TRBJ2-3; TRBD2 might be the D (5 bases). Germline lookup yields CDR1 SNHLY and CDR2 FYNNEI. The CDR3 extends over 12 amino acids. Trimming pared 6 bases from V and 4 bases from J, leaving 8 bases between. This chain's CDR3 is CASSYSADTQYF. CDR3 nucleotides: TGTGCCAGCAGCTATAGCGCAGATACGCAGTATTTT.

This clonotype came up once. This CDR3 reads CASSGQGGYGYTF. As DNA, the CDR3 is TGTGCCAGCAGCGGACAGGGGGGTTATGGCTACACCTTC. The chain couples TRBV2 to TRBJ1-2, with TRBD1 identical over 10 bases. Germline-derived CDR1 and CDR2 are SNHLY and FYNNEI. The CDR3 is made up of 13 amino acids. J was trimmed by 5 bases and V by 6 bases; bases with no gene match: 3.

Only a few counts were recorded for this clonotype. The rearrangement joins TRBV6-2 or TRBV6-3 to TRBJ2-7, with a possible D match to TRBD1 (6 bases). Germline lookup yields CDR1 MNHEY and CDR2 SVGEGT. The CDR3 covers 13 residues. V shed 11 bases and J shed 0 bases, with 14 bases lying between them. The CDR3 is CAAQQGSSYEQYF. CDR3 DNA sequence: TGTGCCGCACAGCAGGGGAGCTCCTACGAGCAGTACTTC.

Only a few counts were recorded for this clonotype. CDR3 bases: TGTGCCAGCAGCCACCCAGGCGGACCCTCTGGAAACACCATATATTTT. Translating gives CASSHPGGPSGNTIYF. The rearrangement joins TRBV5-4 to TRBJ1-3; unclear D gene. The CDR3 loop spans 16 amino acids. Trimming left V 4 bases short and J 0 bases short, with 14 bases between. Per germline, CDR1 SGHNT and CDR2 YYREEE (reference sequence).

V is TRBV3-1 and J is TRBJ2-2; unclear D gene. The germline V and J ends were trimmed by 0 bases and 0 bases, with 8 bases remaining between them. The CDR3 has 16 amino acids. CDR1 and CDR2 from the germline V gene are LGHDT and YNNKEL (reference sequence). The CDR3 reads CASSQEPASNTGELFF. CDR3 sequence (DNA): TGTGCCAGCAGCCAAGAACCAGCATCGAACACCGGGGAGCTGTTTTTT.

The sample holds a few counts of this clonotype. The chain combines TRBV7-9 with TRBJ2-7; TRBD1 matches at 8 bases. V trimming: 5 bases; J trimming: 6 bases; junction bases outside the gene matches: 12. The germline V gene encodes CDR1 SEHNR and CDR2 FQNEAQ (reference sequence). This CDR3 is 15 amino acids long. The CDR3 sequence is CASSQTGVSASEQYV. The CDR3 DNA reads TGTGCCAGCAGCCAGACAGGGGTCTCTGCTAGCGAGCAGTACGTC.

This clonotype has a handful of counts. The rearrangement joins TRBV7-9 to TRBJ1-1; no clear D gene. In germline, CDR1 is SEHNR, CDR2 FQNEAQ (reference sequence). This CDR3 has 14 residues. Trimming took 2 bases from V and 6 from J, leaving 13 bases between them. CDR3 DNA sequence: TGTGCCAGCAGCTTACCTCCGGGTCGGTCTGAAGCTTTCTTT. Protein: CASSLPPGRSEAFF.

The sample holds a few counts of this clonotype. The rearrangement joins TRBV30 to TRBJ1-2, with D perhaps matching TRBD1 (5 bases). Looked up from germline, CDR1 is GTSNPN and CDR2 is SVGIG (reference sequence). Deletions cut 5 bases from V and 5 bases from J, with 15 bases between. The CDR3 is 13 amino acids. Here the CDR3 reads CAWGLGRGYGYTF. The DNA for the CDR3 is TGTGCCTGGGGCCTGGGACGGGGATATGGCTACACCTTC.

This clonotype was found a few times. This chain links TRBV12-3 or TRBV12-4 with TRBJ2-3; D might be TRBD2 (6 bases). V gave up 7 bases and J gave up 3 bases, with 14 bases separating them. The CDR3 consists of 14 residues. The CDR3 DNA follows: TGTGCCAGCATAGAGACTAGTGTTACAGATACGCAGTATTTT. It specifies CASIETSVTDTQYF.

The sample holds a few counts of this clonotype. As DNA, the CDR3 is TGTGCCAGCAGCCTGGCGGGGCGCACAGATACGCAGTATTTT. It codes for CASSLAGRTDTQYF. The V call is TRBV14, the J call TRBJ2-3, with TRBD2 as a possible D gene (6 bases). Germline CDR1 reads SGHDN; CDR2 reads FVKESK. V lost 4 bases and J lost 1, with 9 bases in between. The CDR3 is made up of 14 amino acids.

J is TRBJ1-6 and V is TRBV5-6; 7 nucleotides line up with TRBD1. CDR3 length equals 15 residues. Trimming at V came to 0 bases and at J to 7 bases, leaving 4 bases not matched to a gene. In germline, CDR1 is SGHDT, CDR2 YYEEEE. The CDR3 DNA reads TGTGCCAGCAGCTTGGTGGACAGGAGGAATTCACCCCTCCACTTT. Its translation: CASSLVDRRNSPLHF. Full variable domain (remainder filled in from reference TRBV5-6 and TRBJ1-6): DAGVTQSPTHLIKTRGQQVTLRCSPKSGHDTVSWYQQALGQGPQFIFQYYEEEERQRGNFPDRFSGHQFPNYSSELNVNALLLGDSALYLCASSLVDRRNSPLHFGNGTRLTVT.

This clonotype was seen a handful of times. The chain recombines TRBV7-2 with TRBJ2-7, with D perhaps TRBD2 (5 bases). This CDR3 comprises 13 residues. Germline V gene data show CDR1 as SGHTA and CDR2 as FQGNSA. The ends were cut back, 4 bases at V and 7 bases at J, with 14 bases in the middle. The CDR3 is CASSSVATGEQYF. The CDR3 DNA sequence: TGTGCCAGCAGCTCGGTCGCCACGGGGGAGCAGTACTTC.

This clonotype has more than one count but fewer than ten. The chain uses TRBV29-1 and TRBJ2-1; tentative D call: TRBD2 (6 bases). The CDR3 length is 12 residues. Trimming cost V 4 bases and J 4 bases, with 8 bases left between them. CDR1 and CDR2 (germline): SQVTM, ANQGSEA. The DNA for the CDR3 is TGCAGCGTTGGTGGGGGGTACAATGAGCAGTTCTTC. It encodes CSVGGGYNEQFF.

This clonotype was detected a few times. This chain links TRBV10-3 with TRBJ2-3, with 12 bases lining up with TRBD2. Per germline, CDR1 ENHRY and CDR2 SYGVKD. The CDR3 is 18 residues long. Germline trimming cut 8 bases from V and 0 bases from J; bases unmatched to any gene: 12. CDR3 bases: TGTGCCATCTCCCCTAGCGGGGGGGGCCGGAGTAGCACAGATACGCAGTATTTT. Its protein is CAISPSGGGRSSTDTQYF.

The chain joins TRBV3-1 to TRBJ2-2; 9 nucleotides agree with TRBD1. This CDR3 contains 16 residues. V was clipped by 3 bases and J by 1 base; unmatched bases: 3. The germline V gene encodes CDR1 LGHDT and CDR2 YNNKEL (reference sequence). This CDR3 is CASSHWGQGNTGELFF. CDR3 nucleotide sequence: TGTGCCAGCAGCCACTGGGGACAGGGGAACACCGGGGAGCTGTTTTTT.

This clonotype came up many times. The V gene is TRBV5-1, the J gene TRBJ2-2; 7 bases fit TRBD1. Germline-derived CDR1 and CDR2 are SGHRS and YFSETQ. Trimming at V came to 4 bases and at J to 5 bases, leaving 5 bases not matched to a gene. The CDR3 totals 14 residues. CDR3 residues: CASSQNRGTGELFF. CDR3 sequence (DNA): TGCGCCAGCAGCCAGAACAGGGGAACCGGGGAGCTGTTTTTT.

The V gene is TRBV12-3 or TRBV12-4, the J gene TRBJ2-3, with TRBD1 as a possible D gene (6 bases). The CDR3 runs 13 residues. Trimming pared 7 bases from V and 8 bases from J, leaving 16 bases between. The CDR3 coding sequence is TGTGCCAGCAATGCAGGGGATTTGCCTACGCAGTATTTT. Its translation is CASNAGDLPTQYF.

J is TRBJ2-1 and V is TRBV11-2, with D possibly matching TRBD1 (5 bases). CDR1 is SGHAT, CDR2 FQNNGV, per germline. This CDR3 comprises 15 residues. V lost 1 base, J lost 5 bases, and 12 bases lay in between. CDR3 residues: CASSLVRGLNNEQFF. The CDR3 region has the DNA TGTGCCAGCAGCTTAGTTAGGGGCCTGAACAATGAGCAGTTCTTC.

The table lists this clonotype with many counts. This chain uses TRBV20-1 with TRBJ1-1; the match to TRBD1 covers 8 bases. The CDR3 runs 13 residues. The germline V gene has CDR1 DFQATT and CDR2 SNEGSKA (reference sequence). V shed 8 bases, J shed 1 base, and the junction held 6 bases outside the gene matches. The CDR3 loop reads CSSRQGWNTEAFF. As DNA, the CDR3 is TGCAGTTCGCGACAGGGGTGGAACACTGAAGCTTTCTTT.

This clonotype was observed many times. Compared with germline, one end of the junction differs, possibly owing to a read error. The chain joins TRBV7-6 to TRBJ2-7; the D gene is possibly TRBD1 (5 bases). The CDR3 totals 14 residues. The germline gives CDR1 SGHVS, CDR2 FNYEAQ. The CDR3 reads CASSLGGTSYEQYF. CDR3 sequence (DNA): TGTGCCAGCAGCTTAGGGGGCACGTCCTATGAGCAGTACTTC.

The gene calls are TRBV12-3 or TRBV12-4 and TRBJ1-2; D is ambiguous. The CDR3 contains 11 residues. V lost 7 bases to trimming and J lost 8 bases, with 11 bases between them. In nucleotides, the CDR3 is TGTGCCAGCAAAAGGGTAGGGGGCTACACCTTC. Amino acid sequence: CASKRVGGYTF.

The chain has TRBV5-1 and TRBJ2-2; no firm D call. This CDR3 spans 17 amino acids. CDR1 SGHRS and CDR2 YFSETQ come from the germline V gene. Trimming shortened V by 7 bases and J by 1 base, and 20 bases separated the two germline ends. In DNA, the CDR3 is TGCGCCAGCTACGAAAAGAGGTCGAATTGGAACACCGGGGAGCTGTTTTTT. Translating gives CASYEKRSNWNTGELFF. Based on the CDR3 plus reference TRBV5-1 and TRBJ2-2, the full variable domain is KAGVTQTPRYLIKTRGQQVTLSCSPISGHRSVSWYQQTPGQGLQFLFEYFSETQRNKGNFPGRFSGRQFSNSRSEMNVSTLELGDSALYLCASYEKRSNWNTGELFFGEGSRLTVL.